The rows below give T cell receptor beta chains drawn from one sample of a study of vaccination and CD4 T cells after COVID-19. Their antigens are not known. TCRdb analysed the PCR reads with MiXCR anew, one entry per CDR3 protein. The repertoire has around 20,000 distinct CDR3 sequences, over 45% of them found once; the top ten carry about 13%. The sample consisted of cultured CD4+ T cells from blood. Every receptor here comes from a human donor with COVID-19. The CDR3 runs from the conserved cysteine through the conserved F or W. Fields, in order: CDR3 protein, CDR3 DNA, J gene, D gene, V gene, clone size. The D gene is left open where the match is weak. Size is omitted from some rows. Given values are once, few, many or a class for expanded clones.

CSASLTGREKLFF TGCAGTGCTAGCCTAACAGGGAGAGAAAAACTGTTTTTT TRBJ1-4 NA TRBV20-1 NA
CSVAKLQGSKNIQYF TGCAGCGTTGCTAAGCTTCAGGGGTCCAAAAACATTCAGTACTTC TRBJ2-4 NA TRBV29-1 NA
CASSLGTGADEKLFF TGTGCCAGCAGCTTAGGTACGGGGGCCGATGAAAAACTGTTTTTT TRBJ1-4 NA TRBV7-9 few
CASSQDAEAYGYTF TGTGCCAGCAGCCAAGACGCGGAAGCCTATGGCTACACCTTC TRBJ1-2 NA TRBV14 few
CASRPGGVNEQYF TGTGCCAGCCGACCCGGGGGGGTAAACGAGCAGTACTTC TRBJ2-7 TRBD2 TRBV28 NA
CASSFQGTGELFF TGCGCCAGCAGCTTCCAGGGGACCGGGGAGCTGTTTTTT TRBJ2-2 NA TRBV5-1 NA
CATSESGAGDTQYF TGTGCCACCAGTGAGTCAGGGGCGGGAGATACGCAGTATTTT TRBJ2-3 NA TRBV24-1 NA
CAGRDPGQGYEQYF TGTGCCGGCAGGGATCCGGGACAGGGCTACGAGCAGTACTTC TRBJ2-7 TRBD1 TRBV6-1 NA
CASSSSSSTNEKLFF TGTGCCAGCAGTTCATCCAGCTCAACTAATGAAAAACTGTTTTTT TRBJ1-4 NA TRBV6-5 NA
CASSPNSAGATDTQYF TGTGCCAGCTCACCTAATTCAGCGGGGGCCACAGATACGCAGTATTTT TRBJ2-3 TRBD2 TRBV18 once
CASSQDEATGELFF TGCGCCAGCAGCCAAGATGAGGCAACCGGGGAGCTGTTTTTT TRBJ2-2 NA TRBV4-1 NA
CSARGQGIQPQHF TGCAGTGCTAGAGGACAGGGGATTCAGCCCCAGCATTTT TRBJ1-5 TRBD1 TRBV20-1 few
CASSNRVMNTEAFF TGTGCCAGCAGCAACAGGGTCATGAACACTGAAGCTTTCTTT TRBJ1-1 NA TRBV12-3/TRBV12-4 NA
CSANGNQETQYF TGCAGTGCTAACGGAAACCAAGAGACCCAGTACTTC TRBJ2-5 NA TRBV20-1 few
CASSLRAPGGAYTQYF TGTGCCAGCAGTTTACGCGCCCCAGGGGGCGCATATACGCAGTATTTT TRBJ2-3 TRBD1 TRBV27 few
CASIRTGNNSPLHF TGTGCCAGCATTAGGACAGGGAATAATTCACCCCTCCACTTT TRBJ1-6 TRBD1 TRBV7-9 NA
CASSQRRQTSGGSSYNEQFF TGTGCCAGCAGCCAGCGCCGGCAGACTAGCGGGGGTTCGTCCTACAATGAGCAGTTCTTC TRBJ2-1 TRBD2 TRBV7-2 NA
CATSNRVGYTDTQYF TGTGCCACCAGCAATCGAGTAGGTTACACAGATACGCAGTATTTT TRBJ2-3 NA TRBV15 NA
CSARDPMKSGDSPLHF TGCAGTGCTAGAGATCCAATGAAGTCGGGCGATTCACCCCTCCACTTT TRBJ1-6 NA TRBV20-1 few
CASSLAQGQGGETQYF TGTGCCAGCAGCTTAGCCCAGGGCCAGGGTGGGGAGACCCAGTACTTC TRBJ2-5 NA TRBV7-2 NA
CSAPEGDSRYEQYF TGCAGTGCTCCGGAGGGGGACAGTAGATACGAGCAGTACTTC TRBJ2-7 NA TRBV20-1 NA
CASSPEHRDLYGYTF TGTGCCAGCAGCCCGGAGCACAGGGACCTCTATGGCTACACCTTC TRBJ1-2 NA TRBV5-3 NA
CASSWAGSVASGANVLTF TGTGCCAGCAGTTGGGCCGGGTCTGTGGCCTCTGGGGCCAACGTCCTGACTTTC TRBJ2-6 NA TRBV6-5 NA
CANQATLAKNIQYF TGCGCCAACCAGGCGACCCTAGCCAAAAACATTCAGTACTTC TRBJ2-4 NA TRBV10-1 few
CSASGPLTGELFF TGCAGTGCATCGGGCCCACTCACCGGGGAGCTGTTTTTT TRBJ2-2 NA TRBV20-1 NA
CASSPRGGRNTEAFF TGTGCCAGCTCCCCACGGGGAGGGAGGAACACTGAAGCTTTCTTT TRBJ1-1 NA TRBV6-2/TRBV6-3 few
CSARNTGTQPQHF TGCAGTGCTCGGAACACGGGGACCCAGCCCCAGCATTTT TRBJ1-5 NA TRBV20-1 NA
CASSLPGTQNTEAFF TGTGCCAGTAGCCTACCCGGCACGCAGAACACTGAAGCTTTCTTT TRBJ1-1 NA TRBV19 NA
CASSQDLDGLSYEQYF TGCGCCAGCAGCCAAGATCTCGACGGTCTCTCCTACGAGCAGTACTTC TRBJ2-7 NA TRBV4-3 NA
CSAKNVPGGSSPLHF TGCAGTGCTAAAAACGTCCCAGGGGGATCTTCACCCCTCCACTTT TRBJ1-6 TRBD1 TRBV20-1 few
CATYAGGWSGYTF TGTGCCACGTACGCGGGGGGCTGGTCTGGCTACACCTTC TRBJ1-2 NA TRBV19 NA
CASGSGGPTDTQYF TGTGCCAGCGGGAGCGGGGGGCCCACAGATACGCAGTATTTT TRBJ2-3 TRBD2 TRBV11-3 NA
CASSNRGGNTIYF TGTGCCAGCAGCAACAGGGGCGGAAACACCATATATTTT TRBJ1-3 TRBD1 TRBV7-2 NA
CATSRGAGRVEKLFF TGTGCCACCAGCAGAGGGGCAGGTCGGGTTGAAAAACTGTTTTTT TRBJ1-4 NA TRBV15 NA
CASSLVSGASSYGYTF TGTGCCAGCAGCTTAGTTTCGGGGGCGTCAAGCTATGGCTACACCTTC TRBJ1-2 NA TRBV7-8 few
CASHGTGGGYEQYF TGTGCCAGTCACGGGACAGGAGGTGGCTACGAGCAGTACTTC TRBJ2-7 TRBD1 TRBV6-2/TRBV6-3 NA
CASSAKVDGHNEQFF TGTGCCAGTAGTGCTAAAGTCGACGGCCACAATGAGCAGTTCTTC TRBJ2-1 NA TRBV19 NA
CASSSQETQYF TGTGCCAGCAGTTCCCAAGAGACCCAGTACTTC TRBJ2-5 NA TRBV6-2/TRBV6-3 NA
CASRGERGTDTQYF TGTGCCAGCAGGGGCGAGCGGGGGACAGATACGCAGTATTTT TRBJ2-3 TRBD2 TRBV6-1 few
CASSPIARGNIIYF TGTGCCAGCAGCCCAATAGCCAGGGGAAACATCATATATTTT TRBJ1-3 NA TRBV7-2 NA
CASSRGGGKGTEAFF TGTGCCAGCAGTAGGGGGGGGGGCAAGGGCACTGAAGCTTTCTTT TRBJ1-1 NA TRBV6-1 NA
CASSLEARSNSPLHF TGCGCCAGCAGCTTGGAGGCCAGGAGTAATTCACCCCTCCACTTT TRBJ1-6 NA TRBV5-1 few
CASSDWVPHNEQFF TGCGCCAGCAGTGATTGGGTCCCGCACAATGAGCAGTTCTTC TRBJ2-1 NA TRBV10-1 NA
CASTPAGVPGNTIYF TGTGCCAGCACCCCCGCCGGGGTACCTGGAAACACCATATATTTT TRBJ1-3 NA TRBV5-8 NA
CASSLASGGVNEQYF TGTGCCAGCAGCTTAGCTAGCGGGGGGGTTAACGAGCAGTACTTC TRBJ2-7 TRBD2 TRBV11-2 NA